These 10 T cell receptor beta chains were all obtained from the same sample, sequenced in a study of shared clonotypes between healthy human individuals. This table comes from immunoSEQ multiplex PCR, and its TCRdb copy is limited to in-frame clones, with some not included. The sample has over a million clones, 95% to 97% seen once. Sequenced input: naive CD4+ T cells sorted from blood. Stated subset: CD45RA+ positively selected. These receptors came from a young man in good health.

V gene TRBV19 combines with J gene TRBJ2-1; D could derive from TRBD1 or TRBD2 (5 bases each). Per the germline V gene, CDR1 is LNHDA and CDR2 is SQIVND (reference sequence). V was cut by 10 bases and J by 4 bases, with 20 bases left in between. The CDR3 has 15 amino acids. The CDR3 nucleotides read TGTGCCACTAGCAAACCGGGACCGCTTTACAATGAGCAGTTCTTC. Its translation is CATSKPGPLYNEQFF.

The rearrangement joins TRBV28 to TRBJ2-7; 8 bases agree with TRBD1. After removal of 5 bases from V and 11 bases from J, the junction contained 11 bases not matched to a gene. The germline V gene encodes CDR1 MDHEN and CDR2 SYDVKM. This CDR3 region has 13 residues. The CDR3 DNA reads TGTGCCAGCAGTACCCCCCAGCCGGGACAGGAGTACTTC. Encoded protein: CASSTPQPGQEYF.

The chain links TRBV14 to TRBJ2-7, with unresolved D. The CDR3 has 16 amino acids. In germline, CDR1 is SGHDN, CDR2 FVKESK. The V end lost 1 base, the J end lost 6 bases, and 19 bases lay between the germline ends. The DNA of the CDR3 is TGTGCCAGCAGCCAAGTAGGAGTCAGTTTGGTCCGCGAGCAGTACTTC. The encoded protein is CASSQVGVSLVREQYF.

The chain links TRBV18 to TRBJ2-1, with 9 nucleotides matching TRBD1. In germline, CDR1 is KGHSH, CDR2 LQKENI. With V trimmed by 0 bases and J by 9 bases, 6 bases remained unmatched. The CDR3 is 15 residues long. The DNA for the CDR3 is TGTGCCAGCTCACCACCCGGGACAGGGTTTCGTGAGCAGTTCTTC. It codes for CASSPPGTGFREQFF.

The V and J genes are TRBV27 and TRBJ2-3; no definite D call. CDR1 and CDR2 (germline): MNHEY, SMNVEV (reference sequence). The CDR3 is made up of 13 amino acids. Trimming removed 5 bases from V and 2 bases from J, with 8 bases in between. CDR3 in DNA: TGTGCCAGCAGTAGGCGACCCACAGATACGCAGTATTTT. Its translation: CASSRRPTDTQYF.

The V call is TRBV7-2, the J call TRBJ1-2, with D tentatively TRBD1 (6 bases). CDR1 SGHTA and CDR2 FQGNSA come from the germline V gene. The CDR3 totals 14 residues. V was cut by 6 bases and J by 5 bases, with 16 bases left in between. CDR3 sequence: CASSMGRGGYGYTF. DNA for the CDR3: TGTGCCAGCAGTATGGGTAGGGGGGGATATGGCTACACCTTC.

Concerning this clone itself: Within the sample, other DNA sequences also encode this same CDR3. The chain carries TRBV5-1 and TRBJ2-7; 10 bases line up with TRBD2. This CDR3 is built from 15 residues. The V gene end was trimmed by 0 bases and the J gene end by 4 bases; junction bases not matched to a gene: 4. Looked up from germline, CDR1 is SGHRS and CDR2 is YFSETQ. Here the CDR3 reads CASSLGASGSYEQYF. The CDR3 DNA sequence: TGCGCCAGCAGCTTGGGGGCTAGCGGGAGTTACGAGCAGTACTTC.

The rearrangement joins TRBV27 to TRBJ2-4; TRBD2 agrees at 14 bases. Trimming removed 6 bases from V and 3 bases from J; junction bases left unmatched: 4. From germline, CDR1 is MNHEY and CDR2 SMNVEV (reference sequence). The CDR3 has 16 residues. The CDR3 spells CASRGLAGVGKNIQYF. As DNA, the CDR3 is TGTGCCAGCAGGGGACTAGCGGGAGTCGGCAAAAACATTCAGTACTTC.

Notes on this clone: Additional DNA sequences in this sample encode the identical CDR3. V is TRBV28 and J is TRBJ2-7; D call uncertain. The CDR3 loop spans 13 amino acids. Trimming stripped 1 base from V and 2 bases from J, with 6 bases between. Germline V lookup: CDR1 MDHEN, CDR2 SYDVKM. The CDR3 DNA reads TGTGCCAGCAGTTTATCGAGAACCTACGAGCAGTACTTC. Translation gives CASSLSRTYEQYF. The full variable domain, with the rest looked up from reference TRBV28 and TRBJ2-7, is DVKVTQSSRYLVKRTGEKVFLECVQDMDHENMFWYRQDPGLGLRLIYFSYDVKMKEKGDIPEGYSVSREKKERFSLILESASTNQTSMYLCASSLSRTYEQYFGPGTRLTVT.

The chain combines TRBV5-1 with TRBJ1-1; TRBD1 might be the D (5 bases). V lost 2 bases, J lost 6 bases, and 11 bases lay in between. The CDR3 consists of 13 residues. CDR1 SGHRS and CDR2 YFSETQ come from the germline V gene. The CDR3 nucleotides are TGCGCCAGCAGCTTACCGCAGGGAGCTGAAGCTTTCTTT. Protein sequence: CASSLPQGAEAFF.